The 8 T cell receptor beta chains reported below all come from one sample, sequenced in a study of control samples from healthy donors and cancer patients (dated by TCRdb to the early 2020s). Library construction relied on the immunoSEQ multiplex PCR assay. TCRdb stores this immuneACCESS table with in-frame sequences only. Part of the clones is absent; in the studies checked, under half of the shortfall reflects unresolved V genes, and no reason is known for the rest. This sample is represented by 200,000 or so clones; about 94% of them were singletons. The biggest ten clones account for around 1.5% of the sample. Input material: blood. The receptors stem from a man aged 50-60 years in good health.

This chain links TRBV5-1 with TRBJ1-1, with D unresolved. Germline loops: CDR1 SGHRS, CDR2 YFSETQ. V lost 5 bases, J lost 1 base, and 9 bases lay in between. The CDR3 covers 13 residues. DNA for the CDR3: TGCGCCAGCAGAATAACAGAGAACACTGAAGCTTTCTTT. This gives the protein CASRITENTEAFF.

V is TRBV7-8 and J is TRBJ1-2, with 7 bases that match TRBD1. This CDR3 region has 16 residues. Trimming at V came to 5 bases and at J to 5 bases, leaving 14 bases not matched to a gene. The germline V gene has CDR1 SGHVS and CDR2 FQNEAQ. The CDR3 is CASSPRTGMVSYGYTF. In DNA, the CDR3 is TGTGCCAGCAGCCCACGGACAGGAATGGTCTCATATGGCTACACCTTC.

This chain uses TRBV6-5 with TRBJ1-6; D unresolved. This CDR3 has 13 residues. Germline-derived CDR1 and CDR2 are MNHEY and SVGAGI. V dropped 6 bases and J dropped 8 bases, with 11 bases sitting between them. CDR3 sequence (DNA): TGTGCCAGCAGCCCCGACCCGTATTCACCCCTCCACTTT. Protein sequence: CASSPDPYSPLHF.

This clone was detected once. The J gene is TRBJ1-2, the V gene TRBV24-1, with 10 bases that match TRBD1. The CDR3 length is 15 residues. V was pared by 3 bases and J by 8 bases, with 8 bases of the junction left unmatched. The germline V gene encodes CDR1 KGHDR and CDR2 SFDVKD. CDR3: CATSDTRTGGRGYTF. The DNA for the CDR3 is TGTGCCACCAGTGATACCCGGACAGGGGGTCGGGGCTACACCTTC.

Regarding this clone: At one end the junction does not follow the germline gene, possibly because of a read error. This chain's CDR3 is CASSRDGEKLFF. The CDR3 nucleotides read TGTGCTAGCAGCCGCGATGGGGAAAAACTGTTTTTT. The rearrangement joins TRBV7-7 to TRBJ1-4; D is ambiguous. The CDR3 extends over 12 amino acids. CDR1 and CDR2 from the germline V gene are SSHAT and FNYEAQ (reference sequence). Complete variable domain (other parts from reference TRBV7-7 and TRBJ1-4): GAGVSQSPRYKVTKRGQDVTLRCDPISSHATLYWYQQALGQGPEFLTYFNYEAQPDKSGLPSDRFSAERPEGSISTLTIQRTEQRDSAMYRCASSRDGEKLFFGSGTQLSVL.

V is TRBV27 and J is TRBJ2-7; D remains unclear. Trimming took 6 bases from V and 0 from J, leaving 21 bases between them. Germline V gene lookup returns CDR1 MNHEY and CDR2 SMNVEV (reference sequence). This CDR3 comprises 17 residues. CDR3 bases: TGTGCCAGCAGGACCTTAGGATCCGGGCGAGGCTCCTACGAGCAGTACTTC. Translated: CASRTLGSGRGSYEQYF.

This sequence joins TRBV27 and TRBJ2-7; D may match TRBD1 or TRBD2 (5 bases each). Germline CDR1 and CDR2: MNHEY and SMNVEV (reference sequence). This CDR3 contains 14 residues. The V gene lost 5 bases and the J gene lost 5 bases, with 16 bases spanning the gap. The DNA of the CDR3 is TGTGCCAGCAGTGACCGGGACGGTAACCACGAGCAGTACTTC. It is translated as CASSDRDGNHEQYF.

The V gene is TRBV5-1, the J gene TRBJ2-1; D gene ambiguous. Trimming took off 4 bases at V and 0 bases at J, with 5 bases between the two ends. The CDR3 is made up of 13 amino acids. The germline CDR1 and CDR2 sequences are SGHRS and YFSETQ. CDR3: CASSQSSYNEQFF. The CDR3 region has the DNA TGCGCCAGCAGCCAGAGCTCCTACAATGAGCAGTTCTTC.